Sequencing of this TCR beta chain was carried out in a study of blood T cell repertoires in COVID-19 (dated by TCRdb to the early 2020s). For the study in its entirety: Samples covering the acute and convalescent phases of COVID-19 were provided by collaborators in the United States, Italy and Spain. The prospective study material was composed of cDNA or gDNA derived from T cells, B-cell-depleted T cells, or PBMCs. Deeply sampled blood TCRbeta repertoires from subjects exposed to, actively infected with, or recovered from COVID-19 were included in the dataset. The repertoires were released in a freely available public database meant as a resource for research on the immune response to SARS-CoV-2. Samples came from the ongoing ImmuneRACE study (first 160 participants) plus 1,254 subjects from 6 global collaborators. A de-identified subject ID, COVID-19 status, age in years and sex were almost always included in the sample metadata. Where available, HLA class I and class II types were taken from metadata supplied by the sample provider and were not determined by assay-based typing.

V is pared back by 10 bases and J by 0 bases, with 12 bases lying between the germline termini. From the germline V gene, CDR1 is SNHLY and CDR2 is FYNNEI. The CDR3 sequence holds 13 residues, the cysteine and phenylalanine included. Only the CDR3 part of the read is kept: 39 bases, read in frame from the first base. TCRbeta CDR3 regions were amplified from genomic DNA using the immunoSEQ Assay, a bias-controlled multiplex PCR. Regarding the original processing steps: The number of nucleated cells in each sample was estimated by amplification of reference gene primers within the assay. To quantify the absolute abundance of each unique TCRbeta CDR3 rearrangement, sequence reads were collapsed and filtered. For each sample, productive Simpson clonality was calculated as the square root of Simpson's diversity index over productive rearrangements. The table comes from immuneACCESS by way of TCRdb, which keeps in-frame sequences with V and J called. Part of the clones is missing from these tables; in studies checked, under half for an unresolved V gene and the rest for unknown reasons. V, J and clone size were drawn from that table, and D and trimming were deduced from the DNA. Across this sample there are about 120,000 clones, with 86% seen only once. About 4.5% of the sample comes from the top ten.

Collaborating institutions collected whole blood in K2EDTA tubes following their own protocols. For TCRbeta analysis, collaborators shipped samples in one of three forms: frozen whole blood, isolated PBMCs, or DNA extracted from either of those sample types. This clone was picked up a small number of times. No antigen is known for it. No much larger clone is present one base from it, and per-base qualities are unavailable. Overall results and qualifications from the work: The quantity of clinical and demographic metadata differed by source and by participant and was supplied without curation.

The sequence was obtained from a man in his forties with acute or convalescent COVID-19. Sequenced: peripheral blood. Here the chain combines TRBV2 and TRBJ1-1; the D gene is perhaps TRBD1, on 5 matching bases. The nucleotide sequence reads as follows: TGTGCCACCACAGGAGGGATGAACACTGAAGCTTTCTTT. The encoded protein is CATTGGMNTEAFF.